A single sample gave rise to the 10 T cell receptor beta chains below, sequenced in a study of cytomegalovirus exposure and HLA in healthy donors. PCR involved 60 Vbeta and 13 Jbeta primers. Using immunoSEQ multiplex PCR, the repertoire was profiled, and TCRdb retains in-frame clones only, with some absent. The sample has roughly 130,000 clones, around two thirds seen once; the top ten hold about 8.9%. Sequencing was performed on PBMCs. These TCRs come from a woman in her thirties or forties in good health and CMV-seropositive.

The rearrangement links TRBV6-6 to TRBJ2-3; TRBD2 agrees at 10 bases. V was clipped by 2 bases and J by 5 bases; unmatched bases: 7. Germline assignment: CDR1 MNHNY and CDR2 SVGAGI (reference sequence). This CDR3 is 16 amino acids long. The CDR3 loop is CASSYVSGGNGDTQYF. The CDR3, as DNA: TGTGCCAGCAGTTACGTTAGCGGGGGGAATGGAGATACGCAGTATTTT.

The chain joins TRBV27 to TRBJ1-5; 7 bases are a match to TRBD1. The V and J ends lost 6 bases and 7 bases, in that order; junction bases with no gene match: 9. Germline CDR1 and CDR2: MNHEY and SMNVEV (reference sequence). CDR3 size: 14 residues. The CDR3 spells CASSPGGGRQPQHF. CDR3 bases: TGTGCCAGCAGCCCCGGAGGGGGCCGGCAGCCCCAGCATTTT.

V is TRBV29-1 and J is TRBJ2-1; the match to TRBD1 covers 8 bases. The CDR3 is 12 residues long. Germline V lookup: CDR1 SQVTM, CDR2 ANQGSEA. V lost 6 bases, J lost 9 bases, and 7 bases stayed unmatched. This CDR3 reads CSVGDRRSEQFF. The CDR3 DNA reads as TGCAGCGTCGGGGACAGGAGGAGTGAGCAGTTCTTC.

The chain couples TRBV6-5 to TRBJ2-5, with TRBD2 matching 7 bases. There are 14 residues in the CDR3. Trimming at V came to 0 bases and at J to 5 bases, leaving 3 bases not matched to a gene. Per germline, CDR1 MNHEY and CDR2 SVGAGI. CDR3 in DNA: TGTGCCAGCAGTTACTCGTGGCGGGGGGAGACCCAGTACTTC. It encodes CASSYSWRGETQYF.

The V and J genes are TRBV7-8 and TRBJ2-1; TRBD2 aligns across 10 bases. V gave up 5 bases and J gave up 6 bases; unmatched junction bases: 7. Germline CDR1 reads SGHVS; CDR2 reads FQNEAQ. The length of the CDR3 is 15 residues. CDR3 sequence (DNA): TGTGCCAGCAGCCTCCTAGCGGGGGACTTCAATGAGCAGTTCTTC. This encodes CASSLLAGDFNEQFF.

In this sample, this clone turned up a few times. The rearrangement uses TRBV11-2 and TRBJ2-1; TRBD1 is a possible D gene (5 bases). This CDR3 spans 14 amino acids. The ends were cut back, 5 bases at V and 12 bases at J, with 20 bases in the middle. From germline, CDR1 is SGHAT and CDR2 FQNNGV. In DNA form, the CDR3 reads TGTGCCAGCAGCCCCAGGGCCGGAGATCAGCGGCAGTTCTTC. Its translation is CASSPRAGDQRQFF.

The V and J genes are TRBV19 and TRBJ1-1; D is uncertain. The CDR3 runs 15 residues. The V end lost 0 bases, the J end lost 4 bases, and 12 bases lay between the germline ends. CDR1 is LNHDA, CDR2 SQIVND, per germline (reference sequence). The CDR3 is CASSIEVLRSTEAFF. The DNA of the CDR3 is TGTGCCAGTAGTATAGAGGTTCTGAGGAGCACTGAAGCTTTCTTT.

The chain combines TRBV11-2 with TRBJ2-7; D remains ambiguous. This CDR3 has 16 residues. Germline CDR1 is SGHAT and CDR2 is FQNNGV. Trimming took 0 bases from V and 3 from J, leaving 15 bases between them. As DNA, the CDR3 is TGTGCCAGCAGCTTAGATATTTTATCCCCCTACTACGAGCAGTACTTC. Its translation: CASSLDILSPYYEQYF.

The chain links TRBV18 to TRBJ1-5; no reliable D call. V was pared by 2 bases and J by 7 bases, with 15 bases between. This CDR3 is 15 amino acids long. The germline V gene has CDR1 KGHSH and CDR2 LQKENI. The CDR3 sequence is CASSPGVETGQPQHF. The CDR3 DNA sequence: TGTGCCAGCTCACCAGGGGTAGAGACGGGGCAGCCCCAGCATTTT. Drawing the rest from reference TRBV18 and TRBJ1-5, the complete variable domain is NAGVMQNPRHLVRRRGQEARLRCSPMKGHSHVYWYRQLPEEGLKFMVYLQKENIIDESGMPKERFSAEFPKEGPSILRIQQVVRGDSAAYFCASSPGVETGQPQHFGDGTRLSIL.

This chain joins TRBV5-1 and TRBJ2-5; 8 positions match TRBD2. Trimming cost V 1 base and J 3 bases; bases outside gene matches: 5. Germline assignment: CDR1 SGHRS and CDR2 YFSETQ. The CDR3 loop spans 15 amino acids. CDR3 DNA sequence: TGCGCCAGCAGCTTGAACGGGGGGGCTGAAGAGACCCAGTACTTC. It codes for CASSLNGGAEETQYF.